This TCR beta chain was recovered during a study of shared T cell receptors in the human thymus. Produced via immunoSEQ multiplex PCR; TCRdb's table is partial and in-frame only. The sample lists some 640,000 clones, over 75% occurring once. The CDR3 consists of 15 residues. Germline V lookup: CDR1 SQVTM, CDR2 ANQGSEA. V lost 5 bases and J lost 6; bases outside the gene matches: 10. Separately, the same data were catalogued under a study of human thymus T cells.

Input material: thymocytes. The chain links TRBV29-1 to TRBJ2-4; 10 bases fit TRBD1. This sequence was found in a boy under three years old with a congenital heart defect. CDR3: CSVRDRGLPGNIQYF. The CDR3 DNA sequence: TGCAGCGTTAGGGACAGGGGACTTCCGGGAAACATTCAGTACTTC.